A selection of T cell receptor beta chains follows, all from one sample in a study of chemoradiotherapy in HPV16-positive cancers. The data were produced by immunoSEQ multiplex PCR, yet TCRdb's version contains in-frame clones alone and is incomplete. In the table there are about 68,000 clones, about nine tenths of which are singletons. Specimen: blood, collected from a patient who underwent chemoradiotherapy. These receptors were obtained from a human donor with HPV-associated anogenital cancer. Both conserved end residues are part of each CDR3.

TRBJ1-2	TRBV19	CASSTPGGYGYTF
TRBJ1-2	TRBV9	CASSSRGPTERNYGYTF
TRBJ2-7	TRBV7-9	CASSSLAGGPYEQYF
TRBJ2-5	TRBV29-1	CSVPPAPTGATAETQYF
TRBJ2-1	TRBV6-1	CASRRAVIRVNEQFF
TRBJ1-1	TRBV7-2	CASLNAIGLNTEAFF
TRBJ2-2	TRBV28	CASSLWDFLYTGELFF
TRBJ2-3	TRBV28	CASISTGDPYTDTQYF
TRBJ1-5	TRBV5-4	CASSLNRNQPQHF
TRBJ1-2	TRBV28	CASSARDRDRGPHGYTF
TRBJ1-1	TRBV18	CASSLSVAVSRAEAFF
TRBJ2-3	TRBV5-1	CASSLSGVNTDTQYF
TRBJ1-4	TRBV29-1	CSGRTPGNEKLFF
TRBJ1-2	TRBV9	CASSVISGGYGYTF
TRBJ2-6	TRBV7-9	CASSSITGSSGANVLTF
TRBJ2-7	TRBV10-1	CASSESGRDEQYF
TRBJ2-5	TRBV28	CATLGGGWEQYF
TRBJ2-3	TRBV5-1	CASSVGQGADTQYF
TRBJ1-1	TRBV6-1	CASSGNYMNTEAFF
TRBJ2-1	TRBV27	CASSLGSGNEQFF
TRBJ2-5	TRBV15	CATSRLAGGQETQYF
TRBJ2-1	TRBV19	CASTPRGSYNEQFF
TRBJ2-7	TRBV6-6	CASSSSDRGSYEQYF
TRBJ1-3	TRBV2	CASSQEGRSGNTIYF
TRBJ2-1	TRBV27	CASSVPGTSGIRSYNEQFF
TRBJ1-4	TRBV27	CASSLLLPRRGANEKLFF
TRBJ2-4	TRBV11-2	CASSLGGSIDDIQYF
TRBJ1-1	TRBV18	CASSPGQTNTEAFF
TRBJ2-3	TRBV7-6	CASSLGVRGVTDTQYF
TRBJ2-7	TRBV9	CASSVGVGSPEQYF
TRBJ2-2	TRBV27	CASSRQGSAGELFF
TRBJ2-2	TRBV6-5	CASSRRLADTGELFF
TRBJ2-7	TRBV15	CATSRGGSSYEQYF
TRBJ1-2	TRBV13	CASSWGRASGYTF
TRBJ2-1	TRBV2	CASSESYGSDLYNEQFF
TRBJ2-7	TRBV9	CASSVAPIRSGATYEQYF
TRBJ2-1	TRBV12-5	CASGSTSGVHEQFF
TRBJ2-3	TRBV5-1	CASSPGVTTDTQYF
TRBJ2-3	TRBV30	CAWSVLTTDTQYF
TRBJ2-5	TRBV11-1	CASSSSRGSETQYF
TRBJ2-3	TRBV7-2	CASSMLVGAFTDTQYF
TRBJ1-5	TRBV6-6	CASSYSTPTTQPQHF
TRBJ2-5	TRBV7-6	CASRAAEGETQYF
TRBJ2-7	TRBV4-2	CASSQRLYYEQYF
TRBJ1-3	TRBV18	CASSLQGGNTIYF
TRBJ2-7	TRBV6-1	CASTQGYEQYF
TRBJ1-2	TRBV5-4	CASSFVGGLAWGYTF
TRBJ2-3	TRBV4-2	CASSQDAGLATDTQYF
TRBJ1-2	TRBV11-2	CASTSTGGYGYTF
TRBJ1-1	TRBV19	CASSIDGAGGITEAFF
TRBJ2-1	TRBV13	CASSFVVEHTNHNEQFF
TRBJ2-7	TRBV4-2	CASSQDGGHGVNEQYF
TRBJ2-7	TRBV4-2	CASSEQTGTSRYEQYF